Listed here is a single TCR beta chain. It was across several immunoSEQ plates that each subset's genomic DNA was evenly split. Replicate PCRs from sorted subsets contained approximately 190 ng DNA, which is around 30,000 T cell genomes. TCRdb keeps only in-frame clones here, not all; method: immunoSEQ multiplex PCR. The data show 1,400,000 or so clones, around 98.5% seen once. The V end was cut by 3 bases, the J end by 2 bases, with 10 bases between. The CDR3 extends over 14 amino acids. Per the germline V gene, CDR1 is KGHSH and CDR2 is LQKENI. This sample was taken from a study of shared clonotypes between healthy human individuals.

The sample comprised naive CD4+ T cells sorted from blood. Subset of the sample: CD45RA+ positively selected. The receptor was isolated from a man aged 25-40 years in good health. This sequence joins TRBV18 and TRBJ1-2, with D unclear. The CDR3 DNA reads TGTGCCAGCTCACCGGTCTCTGAAAACTATGGCTACACCTTC. It encodes CASSPVSENYGYTF. Full variable domain (missing parts from reference TRBV18 and TRBJ1-2): NAGVMQNPRHLVRRRGQEARLRCSPMKGHSHVYWYRQLPEEGLKFMVYLQKENIIDESGMPKERFSAEFPKEGPSILRIQQVVRGDSAAYFCASSPVSENYGYTFGSGTRLTVV.